These 26 T cell receptor beta chains came from one sample sequenced in a study of Ad26.COV2.S vaccination and SARS-CoV-2 variants. This table comes from immunoSEQ multiplex PCR, and its TCRdb copy is limited to in-frame clones, with some not included. Of 450,000 to 550,000 clones listed, 89% are singletons. Treatment described: 15 to 20 received Ad26.COV2.S at low or high dose, single or two shots; about 5 received placebo; per-sample allocation not given. Day 63 after the first vaccine or placebo injection was the time point for sampling. The material was peripheral blood, obtained in a trial of Ad26.COV2.S vaccine versus placebo. The receptor source for this set is a person aged 18-60 years who received the Ad26.COV2.S COVID-19 vaccine or a placebo.

The chain has TRBV5-1 and TRBJ2-1; 10 bases are a match to TRBD2. This CDR3 is 15 amino acids long. Germline lookup yields CDR1 SGHRS and CDR2 YFSETQ. V trimming: 0 bases; J trimming: 6 bases; junction bases outside the gene matches: 3. CDR3 sequence reads: CASSLASGSRNEQFF. CDR3 sequence (DNA): TGCGCCAGCAGCTTGGCTAGCGGGAGCCGCAATGAGCAGTTCTTC.

The genes are TRBV7-2 and TRBJ2-2, with 7 bases lining up with TRBD1. The CDR3 covers 15 residues. V gave up 0 bases and J gave up 6 bases; unmatched junction bases: 4. CDR1 SGHTA and CDR2 FQGNSA come from the germline V gene. CDR3 amino acids: CASSLAGTAAGELFF. As DNA, the CDR3 is TGTGCCAGCAGCTTAGCGGGGACAGCGGCCGGGGAGCTGTTTTTT. The full variable domain, completed using reference TRBV7-2 and TRBJ2-2, is GAGVSQSPSNKVTEKGKDVELRCDPISGHTALYWYRQSLGQGLEFLIYFQGNSAPDKSGLPSDRFSAERTGGSVSTLTIQRTQQEDSAVYLCASSLAGTAAGELFFGEGSRLTVL.

This clone came up once. The rearrangement uses TRBV18 and TRBJ1-5; D possibly corresponds to TRBD1 (5 bases). The V end was cut by 3 bases, the J end by 1 base, with 19 bases between. CDR3 length: 18 residues. Germline V gene lookup returns CDR1 KGHSH and CDR2 LQKENI. The CDR3 sequence is CASSPTGGGRGSNQPQHF. CDR3 nucleotides: TGTGCCAGCTCACCGACCGGGGGGGGTCGGGGCAGCAATCAGCCCCAGCATTTT.

The chain combines TRBV5-8 with TRBJ2-7, with 7 bases fitting TRBD1. This CDR3 region has 14 residues. V was clipped by 0 bases and J by 4 bases; unmatched bases: 4. Germline-derived CDR1 and CDR2 are SGHTS and YDEGEE. CDR3 sequence: CASSLGDSGYEQYV. DNA for the CDR3: TGTGCCAGCAGCTTGGGGGACAGCGGATACGAGCAGTACGTC.

This clone was seen a few times. The chain recombines TRBV5-1 with TRBJ1-5; D unclear. Per germline, CDR1 SGHRS and CDR2 YFSETQ. V shed 0 bases and J shed 8 bases, with 9 bases lying between them. CDR3 length: 13 amino acids. DNA of the CDR3: TGCGCCAGCAGCTTGGCGGTGGGTGAGCCCCAGCATTTT. It specifies CASSLAVGEPQHF.

The chain is built from TRBV15 and TRBJ2-5; no clear D gene. Germline V gene data show CDR1 as LNHNV and CDR2 as YYDKDF (reference sequence). The CDR3 spans 13 residues. Trimming removed 1 base at V and 1 base at J, with 4 bases between. The CDR3 nucleotides are TGTGCCACCAGCAGAGGTCCCCAAGAGACCCAGTACTTC. Encoded protein: CATSRGPQETQYF.

The V call is TRBV28, the J call TRBJ2-3, with D perhaps given as TRBD1 or TRBD2 (5 bases each). Trimming left V 7 bases short and J 3 bases short, with 23 bases between. The CDR3 length is 17 residues. Looked up from germline, CDR1 is MDHEN and CDR2 is SYDVKM. CDR3 residues: CASKTSGWGSGTDTQYF. CDR3 DNA: TGTGCCAGCAAGACCAGTGGATGGGGGTCCGGGACAGATACGCAGTATTTT.

CDR3 residues: CASSTMYTTEAFF. The CDR3 DNA reads TGTGCCAGCAGTACGATGTATACCACTGAAGCTTTCTTT. The chain uses TRBV6-2 or TRBV6-3 and TRBJ1-1; no reliable D call. The CDR3 runs to 13 residues. Germline loops: CDR1 MNHEY, CDR2 SVGEGT. Trimming stripped 5 bases from V and 4 bases from J, with 11 bases between.

CDR3 nucleotide sequence: TGTGCCAGCAGTTACTCGGGACCCCAAGAGACCCAGTACTTC. This gives the protein CASSYSGPQETQYF. This chain joins TRBV6-5 and TRBJ2-5, with D possibly called TRBD1 or TRBD2 (5 bases each). Trimming shortened V by 0 bases and J by 1 base, and 6 bases separated the two germline ends. The CDR3 contains 14 residues. Germline CDR1 is MNHEY and CDR2 is SVGAGI.

The gene calls are TRBV3-1 (or the pseudogene TRBV3-2) and TRBJ2-5, with D perhaps TRBD2 (6 bases). The CDR3 covers 19 residues. The V gene's germline CDR1 is LGHDT and CDR2 YNNKEL (reference sequence). The germline V and J ends were trimmed by 3 bases and 3 bases, with 26 bases remaining between them. For the CDR3, the DNA is TGTGCCAGCAGCCACAACACCGAGGGAGGACTAACGTTTAAAGAGACCCAGTACTTC. Protein product: CASSHNTEGGLTFKETQYF.

There are a few counts of this clone. The chain is built from TRBV2 and TRBJ2-6; D not resolved. Germline V gene lookup returns CDR1 SNHLY and CDR2 FYNNEI. The CDR3 runs 15 residues. The V and J ends lost 4 bases and 0 bases respectively, with 7 bases between them. DNA for the CDR3: TGTGCCAGCAGTGTGACGGCCTCTGGGGCCAACGTCCTGACTTTC. Translated, it gives CASSVTASGANVLTF.

This chain links TRBV7-2 with TRBJ2-3, with D tentatively TRBD1 (6 bases). Trimming removed 3 bases from V and 6 bases from J, with 10 bases in between. The CDR3 contains 13 residues. Germline lookup yields CDR1 SGHTA and CDR2 FQGNSA. The CDR3 sequence: CASSLQGRDTQYF. CDR3 DNA sequence: TGTGCCAGCAGCTTGCAGGGGCGGGATACGCAGTATTTT.

Comment on this clone: Compared with germline, one end of the junction differs, possibly owing to a read error. The genes are TRBV4-3 and TRBJ2-7, with D perhaps matching TRBD1 (6 bases). The germline V gene has CDR1 LGHNA and CDR2 YSLEER. This CDR3 has 13 residues. CDR3 in DNA: TGCGCCAGCAGCCAAGAGGTGGCACAGGGTCTCTCCTTC. Translating gives CASSQEVAQGLSF.

The rearrangement links TRBV2 to TRBJ2-5; 7 bases match TRBD1. V dropped 8 bases and J dropped 5; count of bases not matched to a gene: 8. The germline V gene has CDR1 SNHLY and CDR2 FYNNEI. The CDR3 consists of 13 residues. Here the CDR3 reads CASEGQLGETQYF. Written as DNA, the CDR3 is TGTGCCAGCGAGGGACAGCTTGGGGAGACCCAGTACTTC.

J is TRBJ2-7 and V is TRBV6-5; 10 nucleotides match TRBD2. The V segment lost 2 bases and the J segment 2 bases; nucleotides outside the gene matches: 3. Germline CDR1 reads MNHEY; CDR2 reads SVGAGI. This CDR3 is built from 15 residues. CDR3 amino acids: CASSYELAGPYEQYV. In DNA, the CDR3 is TGTGCCAGCAGTTACGAACTAGCGGGACCCTACGAGCAGTACGTC.

This chain connects TRBV21-1 to TRBJ2-7; TRBD2, the D gene given by the table, was not confirmed from the DNA. TRBV21-1 is given as a pseudogene. The CDR3 is 15 amino acids. CDR3 bases: TGTGCCAGCAGCAAAGAACTAGCGGGGCCGTACGAGCAGTACTTC. This sequence encodes CASSKELAGPYEQYF.

The chain joins TRBV2 to TRBJ1-2; 7 positions agree with TRBD1. J gave up 4 bases and V 6 bases, and 5 bases lay outside the gene matches. CDR3 length equals 13 residues. Germline CDR1 and CDR2: SNHLY and FYNNEI. The CDR3 nucleotides are TGTGCCAGCAGCTCCGGGACAGTCTATGGCTACACCTTC. It translates to CASSSGTVYGYTF. Filled out from reference TRBV2 and TRBJ1-2, the complete variable domain reads EPEVTQTPSHQVTQMGQEVILRCVPISNHLYFYWYRQILGQKVEFLVSFYNNEISEKSEIFDDQFSVERPDGSNFTLKIRSTKLEDSAMYFCASSSGTVYGYTFGSGTRLTVV.

V usage is TRBV18 and J usage is TRBJ2-5, with 7 bases that match TRBD1. From germline, CDR1 is KGHSH and CDR2 LQKENI. The length of the CDR3 is 16 residues. V lost 4 bases, J lost 1 base, and 9 bases stayed unmatched. The CDR3 region has the DNA TGTGCCAGCTCACTCGGGACAGCGAGCTTCCAAGAGACCCAGTACTTC. This translates into CASSLGTASFQETQYF.

This clone was observed many times. This chain links TRBV9 with TRBJ2-2; D ambiguous. From germline, CDR1 is SGDLS and CDR2 YYNGEE. Trimming pared 0 bases from V and 4 bases from J, leaving 4 bases between. This CDR3 has 13 residues. The DNA for the CDR3 is TGTGCCAGCAGCGTAGTTGCCACCGGGGAGCTGTTTTTT. This gives the protein CASSVVATGELFF. Using reference TRBV9 and TRBJ2-2 for the parts outside the CDR3, the full variable domain is DSGVTQTPKHLITATGQRVTLRCSPRSGDLSVYWYQQSLDQGLQFLIQYYNGEERAKGNILERFSAQQFPDLHSELNLSSLELGDSALYFCASSVVATGELFFGEGSRLTVL.

This chain links TRBV5-6 with TRBJ1-5; 11 bases are a match to TRBD1. Germline V CDR1 and CDR2: SGHDT, YYEEEE. The CDR3 sequence is 15 residues long. The V segment lost 1 base and the J segment 5 bases; nucleotides outside the gene matches: 2. Here the CDR3 DNA reads TGTGCCAGCAGCTTGAGGACAGGGGGCGATCAGCCCCAGCATTTT. Translated, it gives CASSLRTGGDQPQHF.

CDR3: CASSLYVFATGELFF. In nucleotides, the CDR3 is TGTGCCAGCAGCCTTTATGTGTTTGCCACCGGGGAGCTGTTTTTT. This chain connects TRBV14 to TRBJ2-2; D not resolved. V was trimmed by 4 bases and J by 4 bases, leaving 13 bases between them. There are 15 residues in the CDR3. CDR1 SGHDN and CDR2 FVKESK come from the germline V gene.

V is TRBV6-6 and J is TRBJ2-2; D unresolved. The CDR3 has 12 residues. Trimming took 2 bases from V and 8 from J, leaving 6 bases between them. Per the germline V gene, CDR1 is MNHNY and CDR2 is SVGAGI (reference sequence). The CDR3 here is CASSYGLGELFF. Here the CDR3 DNA reads TGTGCCAGCAGTTACGGTTTGGGGGAGCTGTTTTTT.

This chain uses TRBV5-1 with TRBJ1-3; D gene unclear. The CDR3 is 16 residues long. With 0 bases removed from V and 0 bases from J, the gap between germline ends came to 10 bases. CDR1 SGHRS and CDR2 YFSETQ come from the germline V gene. This CDR3 is CASSLEAASSGNTIYF. In DNA form, the CDR3 reads TGCGCCAGCAGCTTGGAAGCTGCCAGCTCTGGAAACACCATATATTTT.

The J gene is TRBJ1-4, the V gene TRBV4-3; D not certain. Germline V gives CDR1 LGHNA, CDR2 YSLEER. V dropped 6 bases and J dropped 0 bases, with 14 bases sitting between them. The CDR3 is 16 residues long. The CDR3 DNA reads TGCGCCAGCAGTCAGACCCTCTCTGCAACTAATGAAAAACTGTTTTTT. Translated, it gives CASSQTLSATNEKLFF.

This sequence joins TRBV4-2 and TRBJ2-2, with 8 bases that match TRBD2. V gave up 4 bases and J gave up 6 bases; unmatched junction bases: 10. The CDR3 sequence is 16 residues long. CDR1 and CDR2 from the germline V gene are LGHNA and YNFKEQ. The CDR3 loop is CASSLLPGLVAGELFF. The CDR3 region has the DNA TGTGCCAGCAGCCTCCTTCCGGGACTAGTAGCCGGGGAGCTGTTTTTT.

The rearrangement uses TRBV27 and TRBJ2-2; tentatively, D is TRBD2 (5 bases). The CDR3 consists of 15 residues. The V end lost 6 bases, the J end lost 4 bases, and 15 bases lay between the germline ends. Germline lookup yields CDR1 MNHEY and CDR2 SMNVEV (reference sequence). CDR3 nucleotide sequence: TGTGCCAGCAGGGATAGCGACTTTGCCACCGGGGAGCTGTTTTTT. Translating gives CASRDSDFATGELFF.